Shown below are 20 T cell receptor beta chains from a single sample sequenced in a study of blood T cell repertoires in COVID-19. Using immunoSEQ multiplex PCR, the repertoire was profiled, and TCRdb retains in-frame clones only, with some absent. The sample holds tens of thousands of clones; about 85% are singletons and the top ten take 6.5% to 8.5%. Specimen: peripheral blood. Receptors originate from a man aged 70-80 years with active COVID-19.

This clone showed up just once. The chain joins TRBV18 to TRBJ2-2, with a weak D call TRBD1 (5 bases). The CDR3 has 16 residues. Germline loops: CDR1 KGHSH, CDR2 LQKENI. Trimming took 6 bases from V and 7 from J, leaving 21 bases between them. CDR3 in amino acids: CASSTGIQGSSGELFF. The CDR3 DNA is TGTGCCAGCTCCACCGGTATCCAGGGCTCTAGCGGGGAGCTGTTTTTT.

The CDR3 bases are TGTGCCAGCAGTTCAAGAGGGGGCTACGAGCAGTACTTC. Encoded protein: CASSSRGGYEQYF. This rearrangement joins TRBV7-3 to TRBJ2-7, with D perhaps TRBD1 (6 bases). The CDR3 covers 13 residues. Trimming took off 6 bases at V and 3 bases at J, with 12 bases between the two ends. Germline assignment: CDR1 SGHTA and CDR2 FQGTGA.

The chain employs TRBV12-5 and TRBJ1-4; D is undetermined. The CDR3 spans 11 residues. V lost 4 bases to trimming and J lost 7 bases, with 4 bases between them. Germline values: CDR1 LGHNT, CDR2 FRNRAP. The CDR3 spells CASGSFEKLFF. The CDR3 DNA reads TGTGCTAGTGGTTCCTTTGAAAAACTGTTTTTT.

V is TRBV6-1 and J is TRBJ1-1; a weak D match, TRBD1 (6 bases). CDR1 MNHNS and CDR2 SASEGT come from the germline V gene. The V gene lost 2 bases and the J gene lost 5 bases, with 15 bases spanning the gap. This CDR3 region has 15 residues. The CDR3 spells CASSESSQGKTEAFF. CDR3 coding DNA: TGTGCCAGCAGTGAAAGTTCACAGGGTAAGACTGAAGCTTTCTTT.

The chain is built from TRBV18 and TRBJ1-4; 9 bases are shared with TRBD1. Germline loops: CDR1 KGHSH, CDR2 LQKENI. The CDR3 is made up of 15 amino acids. Trimming removed 5 bases from V and 7 bases from J; junction bases left unmatched: 8. DNA of the CDR3: TGTGCCAGCTCATCAGGGACAGGGCTGGTTGAAAAACTGTTTTTT. Its protein is CASSSGTGLVEKLFF. Variable domain in full (rest from reference TRBV18 and TRBJ1-4): NAGVMQNPRHLVRRRGQEARLRCSPMKGHSHVYWYRQLPEEGLKFMVYLQKENIIDESGMPKERFSAEFPKEGPSILRIQQVVRGDSAAYFCASSSGTGLVEKLFFGSGTQLSVL.

The chain links TRBV10-2 to TRBJ1-5, with D hard to call. Germline values: CDR1 WSHSY, CDR2 SAAADI. The CDR3 runs to 14 residues. V lost 7 bases to trimming and J lost 11 bases, with 21 bases between them. DNA of the CDR3: TGCGCCAGCACCGAGGGTTACGACCGGGCATCCCAGCATTTT. It encodes CASTEGYDRASQHF.

The chain carries TRBV9 and TRBJ2-2; D perhaps matches TRBD2 (5 bases). The V end lost 5 bases, the J end lost 6 bases, and 20 bases lay between the germline ends. The CDR3 length is 16 residues. The V gene's germline CDR1 is SGDLS and CDR2 YYNGEE. CDR3 DNA: TGTGCCAGCAGTGCCCCTAGCAATGGGGTGGCCGGGGAGCTGTTTTTT. Translation: CASSAPSNGVAGELFF.

This chain uses TRBV5-1 with TRBJ2-1, with TRBD2 matching over 11 bases. V dropped 4 bases and J dropped 4; count of bases not matched to a gene: 7. The length of the CDR3 is 16 residues. Germline V gene lookup returns CDR1 SGHRS and CDR2 YFSETQ. The CDR3 DNA is TGCGCCAGCAGCGGATCTAGCGGGGGGCCGTACAATGAGCAGTTCTTC. Translated: CASSGSSGGPYNEQFF.

The chain employs TRBV19 and TRBJ1-5; 8 nucleotides align to TRBD1. J gave up 5 bases and V 3 bases, and 3 bases lay outside the gene matches. Per germline, CDR1 LNHDA and CDR2 SQIVND (reference sequence). The CDR3 is 14 amino acids. CDR3 sequence: CASSIWTGHQPQHF. Here the CDR3 DNA reads TGTGCCAGTAGTATCTGGACAGGGCATCAGCCCCAGCATTTT.

The rearrangement links TRBV28 to TRBJ1-2; a possible D gene is TRBD1 (5 bases). Germline V gives CDR1 MDHEN, CDR2 SYDVKM. V lost 2 bases, J lost 5 bases, and 12 bases lay in between. The CDR3 runs 14 residues. The CDR3 protein is CASSLRGGRYGYTF. The CDR3 DNA is TGTGCCAGCAGTTTACGGGGCGGGAGATATGGCTACACCTTC.

The V gene is TRBV6-1, the J gene TRBJ1-2, with unresolved D. The germline V gene has CDR1 MNHNS and CDR2 SASEGT. This CDR3 spans 12 amino acids. With 2 bases removed from V and 6 bases from J, the gap between germline ends came to 7 bases. DNA of the CDR3: TGTGCCAGCAGTGAATCGAGTCATGGCTACACCTTC. Translating it yields CASSESSHGYTF.

This clone showed up just a few times. The chain carries TRBV4-2 and TRBJ2-7, with D possibly being TRBD2 (5 bases). Germline loops: CDR1 LGHNA, CDR2 YNFKEQ. V was clipped by 0 bases and J by 7 bases, with 10 bases between them. The CDR3 extends over 13 amino acids. CDR3 nucleotides: TGTGCCAGCAGCCAAGATACGACGGGAGAGCAGTACTTC. Its translation is CASSQDTTGEQYF.

The gene calls are TRBV9 and TRBJ2-1; 7 bases are a match to TRBD2. The CDR3 contains 15 residues. Germline V gene lookup returns CDR1 SGDLS and CDR2 YYNGEE. With V trimmed by 3 bases and J by 4 bases, 7 bases remained unmatched. The CDR3 loop is CASSEGSGSYNEQFF. CDR3 nucleotides: TGTGCCAGCAGCGAGGGTAGCGGGTCTTACAATGAGCAGTTCTTC.

The J gene is TRBJ1-1, the V gene TRBV5-1; no clear D gene. The CDR3 spans 13 residues. The germline CDR1 and CDR2 sequences are SGHRS and YFSETQ. Trimming shortened V by 1 base and J by 5 bases, and 9 bases separated the two germline ends. Written as DNA, the CDR3 is TGCGCCAGCAGCTTGTGGGAGGAAACTGAAGCTTTCTTT. Protein: CASSLWEETEAFF.

This chain uses TRBV7-8 with TRBJ1-1; D is uncertain. The V end lost 6 bases, the J end lost 0 bases, and 11 bases lay between the germline ends. The CDR3 is made up of 14 amino acids. Per germline, CDR1 SGHVS and CDR2 FQNEAQ. CDR3: CASRPSELNTEAFF. The CDR3 DNA sequence: TGTGCCAGCAGGCCATCGGAGCTGAACACTGAAGCTTTCTTT.

The chain has TRBV5-4 and TRBJ2-2, with D perhaps TRBD2 (6 bases). CDR1 and CDR2 from the germline V gene are SGHNT and YYREEE (reference sequence). V was shortened by 0 bases and J by 6 bases, with 12 bases between the two germline ends. The CDR3 extends over 15 amino acids. CDR3 sequence reads: CASSLARGYSGELFF. The CDR3 nucleotides are TGTGCCAGCAGCTTGGCCCGGGGGTATTCCGGGGAGCTGTTTTTT.

CDR3 DNA sequence: TGTGCCAGCAGCCCAAGACAGGGAACAGATACGCAGTATTTT. Translated: CASSPRQGTDTQYF. The chain links TRBV7-2 to TRBJ2-3, with 7 bases identical to TRBD1. The V gene end was trimmed by 5 bases and the J gene end by 3 bases; junction bases not matched to a gene: 5. The CDR3 extends over 14 amino acids. Germline V gene sequence: CDR1 SGHTA, CDR2 FQGNSA.

The chain uses TRBV6-1 and TRBJ1-2; 8 bases map to TRBD1. Losses at the gene ends were 2 bases for V and 8 bases for J; bases not matched to a gene: 13. This CDR3 contains 16 residues. Per the germline V gene, CDR1 is MNHNS and CDR2 is SASEGT. Written as DNA, the CDR3 is TGTGCCAGCAGTGAAAGCGCCGGGACAGGTGGTCTGGGCTACACCTTC. It yields the protein CASSESAGTGGLGYTF.

This chain joins TRBV4-2 and TRBJ1-2; TRBD1 is a possible D gene (5 bases). This CDR3 spans 15 amino acids. Germline V gene data show CDR1 as LGHNA and CDR2 as YNFKEQ. The V end lost 1 base, the J end lost 0 bases, and 9 bases lay between the germline ends. This CDR3 is CASSQVQGPNYGYTF. In DNA, the CDR3 is TGTGCCAGCAGCCAAGTGCAGGGTCCTAACTATGGCTACACCTTC.

V usage is TRBV9 and J usage is TRBJ1-2; 7 positions agree with TRBD1. The CDR3 is made up of 16 amino acids. The ends lost 4 bases at V and 6 bases at J; junction bases unmatched: 15. Per germline, CDR1 SGDLS and CDR2 YYNGEE. The CDR3 nucleotides are TGTGCCAGCAGCCAAACACAGGGGCTCGGGGGTGATGGCTACACCTTC. This encodes CASSQTQGLGGDGYTF.